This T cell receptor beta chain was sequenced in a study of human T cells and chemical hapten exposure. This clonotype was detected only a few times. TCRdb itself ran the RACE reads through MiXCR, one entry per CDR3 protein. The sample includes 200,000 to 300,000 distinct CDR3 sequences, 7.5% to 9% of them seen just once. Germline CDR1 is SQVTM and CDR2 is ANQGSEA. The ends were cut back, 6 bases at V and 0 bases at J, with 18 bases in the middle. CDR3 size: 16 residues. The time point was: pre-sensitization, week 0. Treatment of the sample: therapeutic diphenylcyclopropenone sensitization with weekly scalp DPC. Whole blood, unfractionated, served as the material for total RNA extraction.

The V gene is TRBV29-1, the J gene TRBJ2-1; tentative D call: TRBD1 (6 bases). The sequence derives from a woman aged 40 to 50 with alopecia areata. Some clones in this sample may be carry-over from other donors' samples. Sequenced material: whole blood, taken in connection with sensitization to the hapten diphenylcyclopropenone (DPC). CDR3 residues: CSVRTQGLSSYNEQFF. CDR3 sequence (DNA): TGCAGCGTGCGAACACAGGGTCTTAGCTCCTACAATGAGCAGTTCTTC.